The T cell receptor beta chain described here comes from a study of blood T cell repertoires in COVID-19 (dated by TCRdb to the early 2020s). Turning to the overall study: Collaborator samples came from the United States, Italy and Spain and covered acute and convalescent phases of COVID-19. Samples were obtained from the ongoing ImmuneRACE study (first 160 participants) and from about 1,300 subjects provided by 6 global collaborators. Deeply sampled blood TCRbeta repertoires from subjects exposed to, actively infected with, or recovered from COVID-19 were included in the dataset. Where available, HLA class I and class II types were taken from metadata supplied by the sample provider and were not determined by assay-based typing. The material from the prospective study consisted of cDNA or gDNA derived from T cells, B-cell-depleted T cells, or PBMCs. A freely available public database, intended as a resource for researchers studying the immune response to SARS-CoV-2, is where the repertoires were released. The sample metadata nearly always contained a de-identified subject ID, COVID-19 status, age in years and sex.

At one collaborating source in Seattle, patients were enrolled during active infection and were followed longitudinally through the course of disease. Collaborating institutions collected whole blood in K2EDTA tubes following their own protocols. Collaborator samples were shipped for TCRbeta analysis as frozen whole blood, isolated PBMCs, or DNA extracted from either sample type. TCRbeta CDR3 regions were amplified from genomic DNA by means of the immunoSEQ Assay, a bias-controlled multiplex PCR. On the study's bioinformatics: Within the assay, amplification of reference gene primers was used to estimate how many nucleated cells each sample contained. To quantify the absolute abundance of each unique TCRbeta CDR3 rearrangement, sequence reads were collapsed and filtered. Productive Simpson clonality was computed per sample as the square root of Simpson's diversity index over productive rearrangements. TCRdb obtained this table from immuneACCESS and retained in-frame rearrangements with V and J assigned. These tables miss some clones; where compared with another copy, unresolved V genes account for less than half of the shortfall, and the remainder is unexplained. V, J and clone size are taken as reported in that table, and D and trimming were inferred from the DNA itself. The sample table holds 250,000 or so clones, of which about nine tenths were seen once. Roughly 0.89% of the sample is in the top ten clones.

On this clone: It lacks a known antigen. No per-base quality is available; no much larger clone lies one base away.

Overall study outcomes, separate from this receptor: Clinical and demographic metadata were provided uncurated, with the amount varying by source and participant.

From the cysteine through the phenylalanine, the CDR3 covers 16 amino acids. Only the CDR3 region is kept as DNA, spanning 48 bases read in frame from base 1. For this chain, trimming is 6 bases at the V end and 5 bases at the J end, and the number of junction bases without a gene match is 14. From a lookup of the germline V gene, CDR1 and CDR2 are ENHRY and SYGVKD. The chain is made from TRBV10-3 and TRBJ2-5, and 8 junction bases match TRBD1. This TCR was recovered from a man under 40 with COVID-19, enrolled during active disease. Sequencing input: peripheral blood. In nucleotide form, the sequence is TGTGCCATCAGCGCACAGGACAGGGAGGATGGCGAGACCCAGTACTTC. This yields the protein CAISAQDREDGETQYF.